This T cell receptor beta chain was profiled in a study of chemoradiotherapy in HPV16-positive cancers. The V and J ends lost 4 bases and 1 base respectively, with 7 bases between them. Germline V gene data show CDR1 as LNHDA and CDR2 as SQIVND (reference sequence). The CDR3 extends over 14 amino acids. As regards this clone: Its antigen is unidentified.

Study-level findings and limits: Functional assays defining HPV-specific T cells used only a couple of HPV16-positive patients. Candidate HPV-specific clones and E7-related TCR motifs grew in tumor during treatment. Better recurrence-free survival went with HPV-responsive T-cell expansion in HPV16-positive patients.

Clones were sequenced by immunoSEQ multiplex PCR, and TCRdb holds only the in-frame ones, with some missing. The sample lists about 10,000 clones; approximately 89% were seen once. The sample consisted of blood, taken from a patient who underwent chemoradiotherapy. The chain joins TRBV19 to TRBJ1-4, with D hard to call. This TCR was recovered from a human donor with HPV-associated anogenital cancer. This chain's CDR3 is CASSTGRTNEKLFF. The CDR3 nucleotides read TGTGCCAGTAGTACTGGGAGAACTAATGAAAAACTGTTTTTT.